This T cell receptor beta chain was sequenced for a study of CD8+ T cells in alopecia areata. In the study overall: Scoring of severity for treated patients was based on percentage of affected scalp area.

TCR sequencing used cDNA made by reverse transcription of extracted RNA. Method: immunoSEQ multiplex PCR; TCRdb's copy keeps in-frame clones and lacks some. The sample includes about 140,000 clones, roughly four fifths of them seen just once. Regarding this clone: Its antigen is as yet unknown.

Regarding the study as a whole: Normal skin contains resident alphabeta T cells, and these are also sequenced in scalp samples. Affected scalp, especially in alopecia totalis/universalis, had a higher clonality than normal scalp did. It was observed that many expanded lesional clones persisted in scalp and blood during tofacitinib.

Treatment denoted: oral pan-JAK inhibitor, 5-10 mg twice daily. The length of the CDR3 is 17 residues. V shed 4 bases and J shed 2 bases, with 20 bases lying between them. CDR1 is MNHEY and CDR2 is SMNVEV in the germline V gene (reference sequence). The TCR sequence derives from a human donor with alopecia areata. Source: CD8+ T cells sorted from blood, taken at week 4, from a patient treated with tofacitinib. The rearrangement joins TRBV27 to TRBJ1-2; TRBD1 might be the D (6 bases). The DNA for the CDR3 is TGTGCCAGCAGTTCCTTCTCTGGGGGGGGCACGAACTATGGCTACACCTTC. This gives the protein CASSSFSGGGTNYGYTF.